This T cell receptor (beta chain) was profiled in a study of human T cells and chemical hapten exposure. Study results and limitations: It was expanded TCRs that formed significantly more large CDR3 similarity clusters than controls did.

The library attached unique molecular identifiers to individual cDNA molecules. Each CDR3 protein is one row after TCRdb ran MiXCR on the RACE reads. The sample has about 270,000 distinct CDR3 sequences; around 7.3% are singletons. There are a few counts of this clonotype. Its target is unknown. Time point reported: pre-sensitization, week 0. Treatment noted: therapeutic diphenylcyclopropenone sensitization with weekly scalp DPC. Only after blood had been drawn was each patch test applied. The clonotype originates from a young man with alopecia areata. Some clones in this sample may be carry-over from other donors' samples. Sequenced material: whole blood, taken in connection with sensitization to the hapten diphenylcyclopropenone (DPC).

The DNA for the CDR3 is TGCGCCAGCACCTGGACGGTCTCTGGGGCCAACGTCCTGACTTTC. Its translation is CASTWTVSGANVLTF. J is TRBJ2-6 and V is TRBV5-1; no reliable D call. The CDR3 totals 15 residues. Trimming stripped 6 bases from V and 0 bases from J, with 10 bases between. Germline CDR1 is SGHRS and CDR2 is YFSETQ.